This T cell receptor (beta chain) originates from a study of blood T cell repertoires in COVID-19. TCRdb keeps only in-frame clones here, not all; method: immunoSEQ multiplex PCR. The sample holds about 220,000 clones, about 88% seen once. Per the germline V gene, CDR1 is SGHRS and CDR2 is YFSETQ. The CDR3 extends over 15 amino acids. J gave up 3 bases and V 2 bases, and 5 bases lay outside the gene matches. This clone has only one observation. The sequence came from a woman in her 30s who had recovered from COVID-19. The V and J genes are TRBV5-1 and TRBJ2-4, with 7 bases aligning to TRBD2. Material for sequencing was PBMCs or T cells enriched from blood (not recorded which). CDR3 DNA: TGCGCCAGCAGCTTTCGTGGGAGGGGCAAAAACATTCAGTACTTC. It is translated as CASSFRGRGKNIQYF.